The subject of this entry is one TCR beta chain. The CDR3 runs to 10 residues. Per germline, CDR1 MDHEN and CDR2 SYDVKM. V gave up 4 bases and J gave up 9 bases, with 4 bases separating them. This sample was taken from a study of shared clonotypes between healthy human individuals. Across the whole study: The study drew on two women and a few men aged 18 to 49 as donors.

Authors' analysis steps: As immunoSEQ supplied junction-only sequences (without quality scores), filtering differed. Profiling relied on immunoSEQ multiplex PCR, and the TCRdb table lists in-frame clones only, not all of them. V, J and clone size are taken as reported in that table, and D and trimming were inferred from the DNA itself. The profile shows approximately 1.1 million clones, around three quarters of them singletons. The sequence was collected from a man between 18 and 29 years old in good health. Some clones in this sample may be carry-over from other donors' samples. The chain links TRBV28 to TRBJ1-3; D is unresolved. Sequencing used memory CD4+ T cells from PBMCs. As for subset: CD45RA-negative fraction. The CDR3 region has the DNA TGTGCCAGCAGTTCCAGCACCATATATTTT. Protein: CASSSSTIYF.